Described below is a single T cell receptor beta chain sequence and its context. The clone's antigen remains unknown. Base qualities are not recorded, but no much larger clone differs from it by a single base. This sample was taken from a study of blood T cell repertoires in COVID-19 (dated by TCRdb to 2018 to 2020). Turning to the overall study: The collaborator samples originated in the United States, Italy and Spain and spanned the acute and convalescent phases of COVID-19. Samples came from the ongoing ImmuneRACE study (first 160 participants) plus 1,254 subjects from 6 global collaborators. The sample metadata nearly always contained a de-identified subject ID, COVID-19 status, age in years and sex. The dataset comprised deeply sampled blood TCRbeta repertoires from subjects exposed to, actively infected with, or recovered from COVID-19. The repertoires were released in a freely available public database meant as a resource for research on the immune response to SARS-CoV-2. Where available, HLA class I and class II types were taken from metadata supplied by the sample provider and were not determined by assay-based typing. The prospective study material was composed of cDNA or gDNA derived from T cells, B-cell-depleted T cells, or PBMCs. What the research found in general, with its limitations: The quantity of clinical and demographic metadata differed by source and by participant and was supplied without curation.

Each collaborating institution followed its own protocols to collect whole blood in K2EDTA tubes. For TCRbeta analysis, collaborator samples were shipped as frozen whole blood, as isolated PBMCs, or as DNA extracted from either sample type. The CDR3 holds 14 amino acids from the cysteine to the phenylalanine. Left in the record is the CDR3 DNA by itself, 42 bases read in frame from the first base. Reading the germline V gene gives CDR1 SGDLS and CDR2 YYNGEE. V sheds 4 bases and J sheds 4 bases, leaving 14 bases between their ends. TCRbeta CDR3 regions were amplified from genomic DNA using the immunoSEQ Assay, a bias-controlled multiplex PCR. From the authors' description of their analysis: The number of nucleated cells in each sample was estimated by amplification of reference gene primers within the assay. To quantify the absolute abundance of each unique TCRbeta CDR3 rearrangement, sequence reads were collapsed and filtered. For each sample, productive Simpson clonality was calculated as the square root of Simpson's diversity index over productive rearrangements. The table was pulled from immuneACCESS by TCRdb, which kept in-frame rearrangements only. Such tables lose some clones; where checked, under half of the loss comes from unresolved V genes, and the rest has no known cause. Clone size and V and J calls were adopted from that table, with D and trimming inferred from the DNA. The table for this sample lists roughly 130,000 clones; roughly 86% of them were counted only once. The ten largest clones add up to around 3.6% of the sample.

This chain joins TRBV9 to TRBJ1-1, with an unclear D gene assignment. What was sequenced was peripheral blood. The source is a woman aged 60 to 75 with acute or convalescent COVID-19. CDR3 protein: CASSPDEGSTEAFF. The DNA is as follows: TGTGCCAGCAGCCCAGATGAGGGATCCACTGAAGCTTTCTTT.